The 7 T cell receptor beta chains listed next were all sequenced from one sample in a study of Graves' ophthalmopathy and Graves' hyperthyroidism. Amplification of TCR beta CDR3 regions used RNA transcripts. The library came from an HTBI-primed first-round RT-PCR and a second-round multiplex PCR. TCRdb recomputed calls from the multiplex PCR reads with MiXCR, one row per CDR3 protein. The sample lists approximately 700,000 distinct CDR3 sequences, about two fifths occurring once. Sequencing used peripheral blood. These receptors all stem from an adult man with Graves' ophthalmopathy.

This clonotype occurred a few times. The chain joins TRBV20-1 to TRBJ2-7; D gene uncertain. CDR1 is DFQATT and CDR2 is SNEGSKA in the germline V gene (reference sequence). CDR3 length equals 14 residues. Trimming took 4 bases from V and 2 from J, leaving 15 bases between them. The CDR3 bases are TGCAGTGCTAACCCACCTCGGGTCCCCTACGAGCAGTACTTC. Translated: CSANPPRVPYEQYF.

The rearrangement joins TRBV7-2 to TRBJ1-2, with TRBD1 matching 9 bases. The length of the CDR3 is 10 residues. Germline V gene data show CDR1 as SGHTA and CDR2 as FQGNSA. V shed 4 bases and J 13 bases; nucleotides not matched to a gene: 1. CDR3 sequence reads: CASSWTGATF. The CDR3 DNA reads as TGTGCCAGCAGCTGGACAGGGGCCACCTTC.

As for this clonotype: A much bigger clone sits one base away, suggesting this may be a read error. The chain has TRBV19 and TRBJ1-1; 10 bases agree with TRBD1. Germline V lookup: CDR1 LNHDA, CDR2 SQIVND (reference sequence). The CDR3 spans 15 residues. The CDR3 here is CARSTRDRGNTEAFF. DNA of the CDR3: TGTGCCAGAAGTACCCGGGACAGGGGGAACACTGAAGCTTTCTTT.

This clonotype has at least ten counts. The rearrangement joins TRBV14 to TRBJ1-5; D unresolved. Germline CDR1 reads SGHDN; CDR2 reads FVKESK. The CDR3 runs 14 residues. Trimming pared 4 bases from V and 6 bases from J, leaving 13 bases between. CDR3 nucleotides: TGTGCCAGCAGCCCCTCAGACTCCTCTCAGCCCCAGCATTTT. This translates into CASSPSDSSQPQHF.

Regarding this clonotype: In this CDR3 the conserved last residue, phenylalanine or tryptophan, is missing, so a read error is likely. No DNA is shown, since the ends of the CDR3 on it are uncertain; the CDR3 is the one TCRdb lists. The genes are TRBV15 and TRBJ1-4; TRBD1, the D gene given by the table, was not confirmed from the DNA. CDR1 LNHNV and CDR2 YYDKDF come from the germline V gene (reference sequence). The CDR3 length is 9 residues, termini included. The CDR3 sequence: CATSRIGTV.

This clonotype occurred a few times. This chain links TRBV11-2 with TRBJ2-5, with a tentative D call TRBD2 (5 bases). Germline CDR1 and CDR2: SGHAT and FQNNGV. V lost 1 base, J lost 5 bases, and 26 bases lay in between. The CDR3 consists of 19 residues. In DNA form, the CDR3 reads TGTGCCAGCAGCTTAGTAATGAGAAGGCTAGCATCCGAGCGGGAGACCCAGTACTTC. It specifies CASSLVMRRLASERETQYF.

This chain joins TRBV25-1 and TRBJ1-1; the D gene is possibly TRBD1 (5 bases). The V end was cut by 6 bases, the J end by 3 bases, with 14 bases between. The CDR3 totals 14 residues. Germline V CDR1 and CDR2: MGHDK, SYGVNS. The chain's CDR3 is CASRDQGRYTEAFF. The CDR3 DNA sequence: TGTGCCAGCAGAGACCAGGGTAGATACACTGAAGCTTTCTTT.